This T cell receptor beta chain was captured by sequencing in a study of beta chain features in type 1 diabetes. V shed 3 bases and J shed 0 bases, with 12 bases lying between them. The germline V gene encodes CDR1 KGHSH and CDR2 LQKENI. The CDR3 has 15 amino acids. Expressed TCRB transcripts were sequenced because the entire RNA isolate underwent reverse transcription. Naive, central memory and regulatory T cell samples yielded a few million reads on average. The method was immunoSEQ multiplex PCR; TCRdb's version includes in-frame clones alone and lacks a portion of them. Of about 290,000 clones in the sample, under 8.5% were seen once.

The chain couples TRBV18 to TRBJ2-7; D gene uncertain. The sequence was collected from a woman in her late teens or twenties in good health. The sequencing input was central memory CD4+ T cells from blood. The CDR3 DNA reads TGTGCCAGCTCACCCCCCTCCGGTTTCTCCTACGAGCAGTACTTC. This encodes CASSPPSGFSYEQYF.